The 3 T cell receptor beta chains below come from one sample, sequenced in a study of T cells expressing NK-cell markers (dated by TCRdb to 2018 to 2021). The method behind the library was 5' RACE. TCRdb records Illumina HiSeq 2000 as the sequencer. The reads went through TCRdb reprocessing, and each CDR3 protein sequence gets one entry with no DNA. The sample's records list a few hundred thousand distinct CDR3 sequences. The ten largest clones add up to around 4.9% of the sample. Sequenced: blood T cells: a sorted CD56 or NKG2C T cell subset, CD4+ or CD8+ T cells, or bulk PBMC T cells (not recorded which). Receptors originate from a man between 18 and 69 years old in good health.

The chain has TRBV29-1 and TRBJ2-7; TCRdb gives TRBD1 as the D gene, but with no DNA this cannot be confirmed. The CDR3 sequence is 11 residues long. The germline V gene has CDR1 SQVTM and CDR2 ANQGSEA. CDR3 loop: CSVRGTGEQYF.

The genes are TRBV3-1 and TRBJ2-5; as DNA is missing, the TRBD2 call by TCRdb cannot be tested. This CDR3 has 18 residues. Germline loops: CDR1 LGHDT, CDR2 YNNKEL (reference sequence). CDR3: CASSQDLGSGGPGETQYF.

The chain joins TRBV20-1 to TRBJ2-7; no DNA is available, so the TRBD2 call from TCRdb remains unchecked. The length of the CDR3 is 16 residues. CDR1 and CDR2 (germline): DFQATT, SNEGSKA (reference sequence). CDR3 protein: CSALLAGVVLSYEQYF.